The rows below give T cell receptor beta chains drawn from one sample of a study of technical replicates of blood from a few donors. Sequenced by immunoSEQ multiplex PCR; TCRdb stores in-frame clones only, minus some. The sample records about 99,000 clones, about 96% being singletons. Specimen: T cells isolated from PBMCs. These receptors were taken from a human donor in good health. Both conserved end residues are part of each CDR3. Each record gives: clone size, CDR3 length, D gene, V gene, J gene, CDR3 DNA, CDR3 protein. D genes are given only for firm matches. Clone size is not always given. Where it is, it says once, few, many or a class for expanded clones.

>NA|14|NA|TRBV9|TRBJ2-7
TGTGCCAGCAGCGTAGAATTAGAGTCCTACGAGCAGTACTTC
CASSVELESYEQYF
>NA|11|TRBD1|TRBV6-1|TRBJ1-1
TGTGCCAGCAGACGGGACAGTACATTCCTCTTT
CASRRDSTFLF
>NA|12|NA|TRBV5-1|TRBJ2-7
TGCGCCAGCAGCTTGGTTTCAGGGGAGCAGTACTTC
CASSLVSGEQYF
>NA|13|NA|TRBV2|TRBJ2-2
TGTGCCAGCAGTGAATCGCCGGCCGGGGAGCTGTTTTTT
CASSESPAGELFF
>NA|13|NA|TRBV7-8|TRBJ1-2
TGTGCCAGCAGCTTAGAGGCAGGGAATGGCTACACCTTC
CASSLEAGNGYTF
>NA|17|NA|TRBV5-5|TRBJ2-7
TGTGCCAGCAGCTTGGAGCAGGTCTCGATTTTCTCCTACGAGCAGTACTTC
CASSLEQVSIFSYEQYF
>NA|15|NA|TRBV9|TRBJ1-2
TGTGCCAGCAGCCTTACGTCTGGGGCGAACTATGGCTACACCTTC
CASSLTSGANYGYTF
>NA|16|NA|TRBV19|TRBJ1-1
TGTGCCAGTAGTATGGACAGCAAAACGATGAACACTGAAGCTTTCTTT
CASSMDSKTMNTEAFF
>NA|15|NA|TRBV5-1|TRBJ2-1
TGCGCCAGCAGCTTGGAAGGGGACTCCTACAATGAGCAGTTCTTC
CASSLEGDSYNEQFF
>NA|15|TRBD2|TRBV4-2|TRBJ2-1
TGTGCCAGCAGCCAACTAGCGGGAGCGGCCAATGAGCAGTTCTTC
CASSQLAGAANEQFF
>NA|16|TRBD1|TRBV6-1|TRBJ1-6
TGTGCCAGCAGCGAACAGGGGCTCCTCTATAATTCACCCCTCCACTTT
CASSEQGLLYNSPLHF
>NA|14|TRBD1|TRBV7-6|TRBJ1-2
TGTGCCAGCAGCGCACCGGGACAGGAGGTTGGCTACACCTTC
CASSAPGQEVGYTF
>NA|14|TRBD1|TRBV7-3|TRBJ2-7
TGTGCCAGCAGCGAGACAGGGCAGACCTACGAGCAGTACTTC
CASSETGQTYEQYF
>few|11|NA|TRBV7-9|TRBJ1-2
TGTGCCAATCTGACAGGTTATGGCTACACCTTC
CANLTGYGYTF
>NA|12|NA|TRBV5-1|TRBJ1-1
TGCGCCAGCAGCTTGGGACTCTCTGAGGCTTTCTTT
CASSLGLSEAFF
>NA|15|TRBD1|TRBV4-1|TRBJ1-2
TGCGCCAGCAGCCAGGCGGACAGGGATCACTATGGCTACACCTTC
CASSQADRDHYGYTF
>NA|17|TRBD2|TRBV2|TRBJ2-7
TGTGCCAGCAGTGATGTTCCCGGACTAGAAAGCTCCTACGAGCAGTACTTC
CASSDVPGLESSYEQYF
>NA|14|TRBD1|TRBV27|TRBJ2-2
TGTGCCAGCAGTGGAGGGACAGGCACCGGGGAGCTGTTTTTT
CASSGGTGTGELFF
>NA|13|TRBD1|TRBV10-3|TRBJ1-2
TGTGCCATCACTGGGACAGGGGTCTATGGCTACACCTTC
CAITGTGVYGYTF
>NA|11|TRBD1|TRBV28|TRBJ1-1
TGTGCCAGCAGCGACAGGGGCGGCGCTTTCTTT
CASSDRGGAFF
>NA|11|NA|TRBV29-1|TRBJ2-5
TGCAGCGTGAGACCCAGGGAGACCCAGTACTTC
CSVRPRETQYF
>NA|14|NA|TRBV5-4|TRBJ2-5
TGTGCCAGCAGCTCACAGACGTACCAAGAGACCCAGTACTTC
CASSSQTYQETQYF
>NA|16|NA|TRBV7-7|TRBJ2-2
TGTGCTAGCAGCTTAGAGGTGGGACAGAACACCGGGGAGCTGTTTTTT
CASSLEVGQNTGELFF
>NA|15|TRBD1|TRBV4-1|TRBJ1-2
TGCGCCAGCAGCCAAGAGGGACAGGGAGGGGATGGCTACACCTTC
CASSQEGQGGDGYTF
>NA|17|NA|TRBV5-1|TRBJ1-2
TGCGCCAGCAGCTTGGCTGCCCGGACAGCAAATAACTATGGCTACACCTTC
CASSLAARTANNYGYTF
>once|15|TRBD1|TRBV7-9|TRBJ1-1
TGTGCCAGCAGCTTCCCCAGGACAGGCGGCACTGAAGCTTTCTTT
CASSFPRTGGTEAFF
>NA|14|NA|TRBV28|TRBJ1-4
TGTGCCAGCAGTTTAGTTTCACATAATGAAAAACTGTTTTTT
CASSLVSHNEKLFF
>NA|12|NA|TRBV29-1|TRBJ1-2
TGCAGCGTTCTCGTAAGGGGCTATGGCTACACCTTC
CSVLVRGYGYTF
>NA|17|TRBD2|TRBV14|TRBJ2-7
TGTGCCAGCAGCCAAAGTTTCACGGCTAGCGGGGCATACGAGCAGTACTTC
CASSQSFTASGAYEQYF
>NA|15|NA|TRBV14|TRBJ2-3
TGTGCCAGCTCCCGGGGCGGGACGAGCACAGATACGCAGTATTTT
CASSRGGTSTDTQYF
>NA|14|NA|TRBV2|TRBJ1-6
TGTGCCAGGCAAGGGACTAACTATAATTCACCCCTCCACTTT
CARQGTNYNSPLHF
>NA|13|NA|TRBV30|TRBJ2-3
TGTGCCTGGAGTGTACTAAGTACTGATACGCAGTATTTT
CAWSVLSTDTQYF
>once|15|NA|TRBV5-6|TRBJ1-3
TGTGCCAGCAGCTTCTTAAGCAGGGAAGGAAACACCATATATTTT
CASSFLSREGNTIYF
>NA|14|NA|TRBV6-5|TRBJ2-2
TGTGCCAGCAGTAGTCCGGGGGTAGTAGGGGAGCTGTTTTTT
CASSSPGVVGELFF
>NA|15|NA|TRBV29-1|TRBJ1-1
TGCAGCGTTGAAGATAACCGGGTTCGGGGCACTGAAGCTTTCTTT
CSVEDNRVRGTEAFF
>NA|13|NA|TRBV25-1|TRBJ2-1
TGTGCCAGCAGTGAATTCGCGTCAAATGAGCAGTTCTTC
CASSEFASNEQFF
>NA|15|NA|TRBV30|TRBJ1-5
TGTGCCTGGAGTGTAACCCTATATAGCAATCAGCCCCAGCATTTT
CAWSVTLYSNQPQHF
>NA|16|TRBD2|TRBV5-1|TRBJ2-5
TGCGCCAGCAGCTTGAGGCCCGGGGGGGCCCTGGAGACCCAGTACTTC
CASSLRPGGALETQYF
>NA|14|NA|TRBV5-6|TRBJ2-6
TGTGCCAGCAGCTTGCGTTCTGGGGCCAACGTCCTGACTTTC
CASSLRSGANVLTF
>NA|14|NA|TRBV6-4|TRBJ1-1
TGTGCCAGCAGGCGACAGTCCGAGAACACTGAAGCTTTCTTT
CASRRQSENTEAFF
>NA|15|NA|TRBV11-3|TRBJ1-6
TGTGCCAGCAGCTTAGGAGCCCTGAGTTATTCACCCCTCCACTTT
CASSLGALSYSPLHF
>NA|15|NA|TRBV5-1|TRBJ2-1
TGCGCCAGCAGCATGCGACAGGCAAGGTCGAATGAGCAGTTCTTC
CASSMRQARSNEQFF
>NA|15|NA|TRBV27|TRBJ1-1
TGTGCCAGCAGCTCCACGACATTCTCCAGCACTGAAGCTTTCTTT
CASSSTTFSSTEAFF
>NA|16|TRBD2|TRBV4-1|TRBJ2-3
TGCGCCAGCAGCCAAGTCCAGCGGGAGGACACAGATACGCAGTATTTT
CASSQVQREDTDTQYF
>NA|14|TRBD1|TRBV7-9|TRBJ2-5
TGTGCCAGCAGCCCCCAGACAGGGATAGAGACCCAGTACTTC
CASSPQTGIETQYF
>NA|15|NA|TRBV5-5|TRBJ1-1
TGTGCCAGCAGCTTGGCCCCCGGGGAACACACTGAAGCTTTCTTT
CASSLAPGEHTEAFF
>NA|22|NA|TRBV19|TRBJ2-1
TGTGCCAGTAGTATAGATCCCAAAACCTTCGTCGGAGGGGGCCTTTATGACAATGAGCAGTTCTTC
CASSIDPKTFVGGGLYDNEQFF
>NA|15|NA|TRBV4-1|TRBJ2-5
TGCGCCAGCAGCCCCCGGGTAGCGGTACAAGAGACCCAGTACTTC
CASSPRVAVQETQYF
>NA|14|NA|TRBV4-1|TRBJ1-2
TGCGCCAGCAGCCAAACGGACAGTTTCTATGGCTACACCTTC
CASSQTDSFYGYTF
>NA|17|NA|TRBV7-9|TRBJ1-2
TGTGCCAGCAGCCAGTACACAGGGCCTCCGGTCCGAATCAGCTACACCTTC
CASSQYTGPPVRISYTF
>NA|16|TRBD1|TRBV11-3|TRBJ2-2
TGTGCCAGCAGCACATCGTGGACAGGGGCTGCCGGGGAGCTGTTTTTT
CASSTSWTGAAGELFF
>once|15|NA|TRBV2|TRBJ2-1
TGTGCCAGCAGTGAAGAGGTAGGGGTTATGAATGAGCAGTTCTTC
CASSEEVGVMNEQFF
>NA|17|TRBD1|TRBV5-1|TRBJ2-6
TGCGCCAGCAGCTTGTGGGGACAGGGTGCTGGGGCCAACGTCCTGACTTTC
CASSLWGQGAGANVLTF
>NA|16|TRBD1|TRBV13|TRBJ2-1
TGTGCCAGCAGCTTAGGGATCTTCCAGGGGGTTGGTGAGCAGTTCTTC
CASSLGIFQGVGEQFF